The clone carrying this T cell receptor (beta chain) was counted at least ten times. Stated time point: patch test 3, about 24 weeks after DPC sensitization. Treatment noted: therapeutic diphenylcyclopropenone sensitization with weekly scalp DPC. These data belong to a study of human T cells and chemical hapten exposure. Trimming took 6 bases from V and 2 from J; bases not matched to a gene: 12. The CDR3 consists of 16 residues. Original processing methods: Counting gave a median of roughly 100,000 TCRs per sample, with values ranging from about 23,224 to 700,000. MiXCR, applied by TCRdb to the RACE reads, yields one record per CDR3 protein. The V and J calls reflect TCRdb's pipeline rather than the authors' work. The table has approximately 72,000 distinct CDR3 sequences, around 10% seen once; the top ten hold approximately 1.5%.

The chain employs TRBV12-3 or TRBV12-4 and TRBJ2-5; 7 positions agree with TRBD1. Source: whole blood, taken in connection with sensitization to the hapten diphenylcyclopropenone (DPC). This TCR was sampled from a woman between 45 and 60 years old with alopecia areata. Some clones in this sample may be carry-over from other donors' samples. The DNA of the CDR3 is TGTGCCAGCAGAGGGACAGCGGATTGGGGGCAAGAGACCCAGTACTTC. The encoded protein is CASRGTADWGQETQYF.